The 24 T cell receptor beta chains below were found in one sample sequenced in a study. TCRdb re-analysed the 5' RACE reads in MiXCR, keeping a single row per CDR3 protein. The sample carries 30,000 to 35,000 distinct CDR3 sequences, roughly 30% recorded once. Tregs were sorted as CD4+CD25+CD127-/low cells. Sequencing was performed on tumor-infiltrating Tregs sorted from the breast tumor. The receptors come from a female donor with breast cancer.

This clonotype was seen repeatedly, ten times or more. This chain links TRBV13 with TRBJ1-1; tentatively, D is TRBD1 (6 bases). The CDR3 runs to 13 residues. V was cut by 5 bases and J by 1 base, with 8 bases left in between. Germline values: CDR1 PRHDT, CDR2 FYEKMQ (reference sequence). In DNA, the CDR3 is TGTGCCAGCAGCCCGACAGGGAACACTGAAGCTTTCTTT. This encodes CASSPTGNTEAFF.

This clonotype has more than one count but fewer than ten. The V gene is TRBV28, the J gene TRBJ1-2; D gene uncertain. The CDR3 runs 13 residues. Germline CDR1 is MDHEN and CDR2 is SYDVKM. V lost 4 bases and J 0 bases, leaving 6 bases between the germline ends. The CDR3 loop is CASSSGTNYGYTF. In DNA form, the CDR3 reads TGTGCCAGCAGTTCTGGCACTAACTATGGCTACACCTTC.

This clonotype was counted between two and nine times. The chain joins TRBV6-6 to TRBJ1-6, with D possibly matching TRBD1 (6 bases). Trimming took off 2 bases at V and 10 bases at J, with 15 bases between the two ends. The CDR3 consists of 15 residues. The germline V gene encodes CDR1 MNHNY and CDR2 SVGAGI (reference sequence). The CDR3 protein is CASSYRAGEQSPLHF. CDR3 in DNA: TGTGCCAGCAGTTACCGGGCAGGGGAACAGTCACCCCTCCACTTT.

Details on this clonotype: The junction departs from the called germline gene at one end, perhaps through a read error. The gene calls are TRBV6-5 and TRBJ2-1, with D possibly called TRBD1 or TRBD2 (6 bases each). The CDR3 has 16 residues. CDR1 is MNHEY and CDR2 is SVGAGI in the germline V gene. The CDR3 bases are TGTGCCAGCAGCTACTCTTTGAGGGGGGCCTACAATGAGCAGTTCTTC. Translating it yields CASSYSLRGAYNEQFF.

The count of this clonotype is one. One junction end does not reproduce the germline sequence, and a read error may be involved. This chain joins TRBV5-4 and TRBJ2-2; D perhaps matches TRBD2 (5 bases). The CDR3 runs to 14 residues. CDR1 and CDR2 (germline): SGHNT, YYREEE (reference sequence). CDR3 in amino acids: CASSSRVLTGELSF. The CDR3 coding sequence is TGTGCCAGCAGCTCCCGGGTACTAACCGGGGAGCTGTCTTTT.

This clonotype was seen many times. The J gene is TRBJ1-2, the V gene TRBV19; D may be TRBD1 (5 bases). The ends were cut back, 5 bases at V and 4 bases at J, with 11 bases in the middle. The CDR3 runs to 13 residues. The V gene's germline CDR1 is LNHDA and CDR2 SQIVND (reference sequence). The CDR3 DNA reads as TGTGCCAGTAGTCCAGGGCCAGGCTATGGCTACACCTTC. Its translation is CASSPGPGYGYTF.

This clonotype is medium-sized (0.01 to 0.1%) in the sample. This chain links TRBV20-1 with TRBJ1-1, with TRBD1 as a possible D gene (6 bases). The CDR3 extends over 11 amino acids. Trimming cost V 1 base and J 7 bases, with 7 bases left between them. Germline V gene lookup returns CDR1 DFQATT and CDR2 SNEGSKA (reference sequence). The CDR3: CSARADSEAFF. The CDR3 DNA sequence: TGCAGTGCTAGAGCGGACAGTGAAGCTTTCTTT.

This clonotype came up many times. CDR3: CASSRGLAEQFF. The CDR3 coding sequence is TGTGCCAGCAGCAGGGGACTAGCTGAGCAGTTCTTC. The J gene is TRBJ2-1, the V gene TRBV5-4; 9 bases fit TRBD2. J was trimmed by 9 bases and V by 4 bases; bases with no gene match: 2. The CDR3 length is 12 residues. Germline CDR1 is SGHNT and CDR2 is YYREEE (reference sequence).

This sequence joins TRBV5-5 and TRBJ1-2; possibly TRBD1 for D (5 bases). Germline loops: CDR1 SGHKS, CDR2 YYEKEE (reference sequence). This CDR3 has 14 residues. V lost 0 bases, J lost 3 bases, and 9 bases lay in between. Here the CDR3 reads CASSLGGDYYGYTF. CDR3 bases: TGTGCCAGCAGCTTGGGTGGGGACTACTATGGCTACACCTTC.

This clonotype has a handful of counts. CDR3 in DNA: TGTGCCAGCAGCAGAAGCGGGGAGGGGGAGACCCAGTACTTC. It yields the protein CASSRSGEGETQYF. The chain recombines TRBV7-6 with TRBJ2-5; TRBD2 matches 7 bases. V lost 5 bases, J lost 5 bases, and 8 bases stayed unmatched. Germline V gene data show CDR1 as SGHVS and CDR2 as FNYEAQ. The length of the CDR3 is 14 residues.

This clonotype was detected a few times. The CDR3 reads CASSYEVRGRSNEQFF. Here the CDR3 DNA reads TGTGCCAGCAGTTACGAGGTCCGGGGGCGCAGCAATGAGCAGTTCTTC. This chain uses TRBV6-5 with TRBJ2-1; D could derive from TRBD1 or TRBD2 (6 bases each). The length of the CDR3 is 16 residues. The V end lost 2 bases, the J end lost 6 bases, and 17 bases lay between the germline ends. Germline V gene lookup returns CDR1 MNHEY and CDR2 SVGAGI.

The J gene is TRBJ1-2, the V gene TRBV6-1, with TRBD1 matching over 10 bases. Germline CDR1 MNHNS, CDR2 SASEGT. This CDR3 has 15 amino acids. V was pared by 0 bases and J by 4 bases, with 2 bases of the junction left unmatched. This CDR3 reads CASSEATGGTYGYTF. In DNA form, the CDR3 reads TGTGCCAGCAGTGAAGCGACAGGGGGCACCTATGGCTACACCTTC.

Turning to this clonotype: The junction and the germline gene differ at one end; a read error may be behind it. This chain uses TRBV9 with TRBJ1-4; a possible D gene is TRBD1 (6 bases). Germline-derived CDR1 and CDR2 are SGDLS and YYNGEE. The CDR3 length is 15 residues. CDR3 DNA: TGCGCCAGCAGCCCGGAGGGGGGGCTGCGGGGAAAACTGTTTTTT. It codes for CASSPEGGLRGKLFF.

Many counts were recorded for this clonotype. This chain connects TRBV6-5 to TRBJ1-5, with D unclear. The CDR3 extends over 13 amino acids. Germline V gene lookup returns CDR1 MNHEY and CDR2 SVGAGI. V was pared by 6 bases and J by 5 bases, with 11 bases between. The CDR3 coding sequence is TGTGCCAGCAGCCAAATCGGCGATCAGCCCCAGCATTTT. It yields the protein CASSQIGDQPQHF.

The V and J genes are TRBV7-9 and TRBJ1-1; no definite D call. Germline CDR1 and CDR2: SEHNR and FQNEAQ (reference sequence). The CDR3 has 12 residues. The V and J ends lost 5 bases and 5 bases respectively, with 9 bases between them. The CDR3 DNA reads TGTGCCAGCAGCCCAAGGATAACTGAAGCTTTCTTT. The encoded protein is CASSPRITEAFF.

This chain joins TRBV5-1 and TRBJ1-2; perhaps TRBD1 as D (5 bases). V shed 2 bases and J shed 9 bases, with 26 bases lying between them. This CDR3 has 17 residues. The germline CDR1 and CDR2 sequences are SGHRS and YFSETQ. CDR3 coding DNA: TGCGCCAGCAGCTTTTTGCCTTCTGGGGACTCTCTAGGACGCTACACCTTC. Residues: CASSFLPSGDSLGRYTF.

Relative to its sample, this clonotype is medium-sized. The rearrangement joins TRBV6-6 to TRBJ2-1; TRBD2 matches 10 bases. Losses at the gene ends were 2 bases for V and 4 bases for J; bases not matched to a gene: 5. This CDR3 is 16 amino acids long. Germline CDR1 reads MNHNY; CDR2 reads SVGAGI (reference sequence). CDR3 residues: CASSYGSGRAYNEQFF. DNA for the CDR3: TGTGCCAGCAGTTACGGAAGCGGGAGGGCTTACAATGAGCAGTTCTTC.

Turning to this clonotype: Sequence at one end of the junction differs from germline and may be a read error. DNA for the CDR3: TGCGGCGTTGATTGGGGACTCGGGGGAGATGAGCAGTTCTTC. Protein sequence: CGVDWGLGGDEQFF. The chain employs TRBV29-1 and TRBJ2-1; D is possibly TRBD2 (6 bases). The length of the CDR3 is 14 residues. Germline CDR1 SQVTM, CDR2 ANQGSEA.

The chain uses TRBV12-3 or TRBV12-4 and TRBJ2-7; a possible D gene is TRBD1 (6 bases). The CDR3 consists of 13 residues. V was shortened by 4 bases and J by 6 bases, with 13 bases between the two germline ends. The CDR3 DNA is TGTGCCAGCAGTTCGATTCAGGGGACCGAGCAGTACTTC. This sequence encodes CASSSIQGTEQYF.

In this sample, this clonotype turned up many times. The gene calls are TRBV13 and TRBJ2-3; 16 nucleotides line up with TRBD2. V lost 4 bases and J lost 3; bases outside the gene matches: 7. The CDR3 covers 18 residues. Germline CDR1 is PRHDT and CDR2 is FYEKMQ (reference sequence). Here the CDR3 reads CASSSGTSGRGLTDTQYF. CDR3 nucleotides: TGTGCCAGCAGCTCCGGGACTAGCGGGAGGGGTTTAACAGATACGCAGTATTTT.

Notes on this clonotype: Without the conserved terminal phenylalanine or tryptophan, this CDR3 likely stems from a read error. V usage is TRBV29-1 and J usage is TRBJ2-3, with 8 bases aligning to TRBD2. V shed 6 bases, J shed 4 bases, and the junction held 9 bases outside the gene matches. Looked up from germline, CDR1 is SQVTM and CDR2 is ANQGSEA. The CDR3 contains 14 residues. CDR3 amino acids: CSVSGRLGADTQYL. The DNA for the CDR3 is TGCAGCGTGAGCGGGAGATTGGGTGCAGATACGCAGTATCTT.

This clonotype was seen more than once but under ten times. A much larger clone lies a single base off, so this may be a read error. The CDR3 does not close with the conserved phenylalanine or tryptophan, likely indicating a read error. The J gene is TRBJ2-1, the V gene TRBV7-6; D unclear. The germline V and J ends were trimmed by 1 base and 3 bases, with 1 base remaining between them. The V gene's germline CDR1 is SGHVS and CDR2 FNYEAQ. CDR3 length: 12 amino acids. The CDR3 DNA is TGTGCCAGCAGCTTAGGCTACAATGAGCAGTTCTCC. Translating it yields CASSLGYNEQFS.

Ten or more counts support this clonotype. This chain connects TRBV6-6 to TRBJ1-5; 9 bases align to TRBD1. Germline loops: CDR1 MNHNY, CDR2 SVGAGI (reference sequence). This CDR3 contains 17 residues. V dropped 2 bases and J dropped 1; count of bases not matched to a gene: 6. CDR3 nucleotide sequence: TGTGCCAGCAGTTACGGCGGGACAGGGAAAAGCAATCAGCCCCAGCATTTT. Translating gives CASSYGGTGKSNQPQHF.

This clonotype was seen ten or more times. The chain combines TRBV13 with TRBJ1-1; tentatively, D is TRBD1 (6 bases). There are 16 residues in the CDR3. The germline CDR1 and CDR2 sequences are PRHDT and FYEKMQ (reference sequence). Trimming cost V 4 bases and J 5 bases, with 20 bases left between them. The CDR3 nucleotides are TGTGCCAGCAGCTCAGGGCCCCAGAGCCAGGGGACTGAAGCTTTCTTT. It yields the protein CASSSGPQSQGTEAFF.